This TCR beta chain was sequenced in a study of shared clonotypes between healthy human individuals. Study outcomes and limitations: Against clonotypes common to all four donors, non-shared ones had lower generation probabilities.

A note on this clone: Antigen unknown.

Once extracted for a subset, genomic DNA was divided evenly among several immunoSEQ plates. The data were produced by immunoSEQ multiplex PCR, yet TCRdb's version contains in-frame clones alone and is incomplete. The data show approximately 100,000 clones, with roughly two thirds seen just once and less than 50% held by the top ten. None of the donors, who were healthy HIV-negative adults, had recently had acute infections or vaccinations. All participating donors were Caucasian adults from Nashville, Tennessee. The length of the CDR3 is 11 residues. Germline CDR1 and CDR2: DFQATT and SNEGSKA (reference sequence). Trimming cost V 3 bases and J 4 bases, with 4 bases left between them.

The specimen was memory CD8+ T cells sorted from blood. The subset denotes: CD45RO+ cells pooled with CCR7-negative TemRA cells. The origin of this receptor is a man between 25 and 39 years old in good health. V and J are TRBV20-1 and TRBJ2-1, with unresolved D. CDR3 residues: CSARFYNEQFF. As DNA, the CDR3 is TGCAGTGCTAGGTTTTACAATGAGCAGTTCTTC.